The subject of this entry is one T cell receptor (beta chain). The CDR3 covers 14 residues. The germline V gene has CDR1 SNHLY and CDR2 FYNNEI. Between the trimmed V and J ends, which lost 4 bases and 2 bases, there was a span of 9 bases. This sample was taken from a study of T cell changes during pregnancy in multiple sclerosis. Clones were sequenced by immunoSEQ multiplex PCR, and TCRdb holds only the in-frame ones, with some missing. The repertoire includes under 130,000 clones, 80% to 95% of them detected once, and around 3.5% sits in the top ten. The sample was peripheral blood, taken after pregnancy. V gene TRBV2 combines with J gene TRBJ1-5, with a tentative D call TRBD1 (6 bases). The receptor comes from a female donor with multiple sclerosis, enrolled in a pregnancy study. The CDR3 here is CASSGQAGNQPQHF. In nucleotides, the CDR3 is TGTGCCAGCAGTGGACAGGCCGGCAATCAGCCCCAGCATTTT.